The source of this T cell receptor beta chain is a study of T-cell reconstitution after alpha-beta-depleted transplantation in children. Findings and limits, study-wide: Where alpha-beta T cells came from about two months after transplant was reportedly several hundred expanded graft clones. Diversity of TCRbeta at day 60 was high in some patients, arising from surviving recipient T cells and thymic progenitors. Diversity and T-cell counts at one year after transplant derived mostly from new T cells.

Regarding this clonotype: Its antigen is unknown.

The V gene end was trimmed by 3 bases and the J gene end by 5 bases; junction bases not matched to a gene: 8. This CDR3 is built from 18 residues. Germline V gives CDR1 SGHVS, CDR2 FNYEAQ. Unique molecular identifiers were incorporated when the TCRbeta library was constructed. Via MiXCR, TCRdb re-called the PCR reads, giving one row per CDR3 protein. The sample has fewer than 750,000 distinct CDR3 sequences, approximately 30% seen once. The chain links TRBV7-6 to TRBJ2-2, with 14 nucleotides matching TRBD2. The sequencing here drew on PBMCs, taken before TCRalphabeta/CD19-depleted stem cell transplant. This TCR was sampled from a boy under two years old with Wiskott-Aldrich syndrome, due to receive a stem cell transplant. The CDR3 loop is CASSFPTSGRAETGELFF. CDR3 in DNA: TGTGCCAGCAGCTTCCCGACTAGCGGGAGGGCGGAGACCGGGGAGCTGTTTTTT.